The 13 T cell receptor beta chains given below trace back to one sample, sequenced in a study of T cells after posttransplantation cyclophosphamide. The method was immunoSEQ multiplex PCR; TCRdb's version includes in-frame clones alone and lacks a portion of them. Listed for the sample are over 25,000 clones, none seen a single time. Source material: PBMCs. All receptors derive from a woman aged 25 to 39 in good health and a related stem cell transplant donor.

This clone came up many times. The genes are TRBV18 and TRBJ2-1; 13 bases line up with TRBD2. The germline gives CDR1 KGHSH, CDR2 LQKENI. V lost 5 bases, J lost 6 bases, and 4 bases stayed unmatched. The CDR3 extends over 15 amino acids. The CDR3 loop is CASSGLAGVPNEQFF. CDR3 nucleotides: TGTGCCAGCTCAGGACTAGCGGGGGTACCCAATGAGCAGTTCTTC.

This clone occurred many times. V and J are TRBV29-1 and TRBJ2-4; the D gene is possibly TRBD2 (6 bases). V was clipped by 4 bases and J by 0 bases, with 19 bases between them. Looked up from germline, CDR1 is SQVTM and CDR2 is ANQGSEA. The length of the CDR3 is 17 residues. The CDR3 spells CSVVGGGGRLAKNIQYF. The CDR3 DNA is TGCAGCGTTGTGGGGGGTGGTGGGCGGCTAGCCAAAAACATTCAGTACTTC.

This clone has ten or more counts. The chain carries TRBV7-9 and TRBJ1-4, with D perhaps matching TRBD1 (6 bases). The CDR3 length is 16 residues. V was trimmed by 1 base and J by 1 base, leaving 10 bases between them. Per the germline V gene, CDR1 is SEHNR and CDR2 is FQNEAQ (reference sequence). The CDR3 bases are TGTGCCAGCAGCTTAGGCTCAGGGGTAACTAATGAAAAACTGTTTTTT. It is translated as CASSLGSGVTNEKLFF.

This clone came up many times. The chain combines TRBV4-3 with TRBJ1-2; D gene uncertain. Per the germline V gene, CDR1 is LGHNA and CDR2 is YSLEER. The V end was cut by 5 bases, the J end by 4 bases, with 17 bases between. This CDR3 spans 15 amino acids. CDR3 loop: CASSSSVRGGYGYTF. For the CDR3, the DNA is TGCGCCAGCAGCTCTTCCGTCAGAGGCGGCTATGGCTACACCTTC.

This clone was counted many times. This chain links TRBV4-1 with TRBJ1-5; D possibly corresponds to TRBD1 (6 bases). Trimming stripped 2 bases from V and 0 bases from J, with 14 bases between. The CDR3 runs to 17 residues. Germline-derived CDR1 and CDR2 are MGHRA and YSYEKL. CDR3 sequence reads: CASSQSWDIFSNQPQHF. The CDR3 DNA reads as TGCGCCAGCAGCCAATCTTGGGACATATTTAGCAATCAGCCCCAGCATTTT.

The chain uses TRBV29-1 and TRBJ2-1; 9 bases are a match to TRBD1. The CDR3 has 14 residues. The ends lost 6 bases at V and 6 bases at J; junction bases unmatched: 9. CDR1 is SQVTM, CDR2 ANQGSEA, per germline. The CDR3 DNA reads TGCAGCGTGGGAAGACAGGGGGAGTTCAATGAGCAGTTCTTC. Translation gives CSVGRQGEFNEQFF.

The sample holds many counts of this clone. The chain recombines TRBV5-6 with TRBJ2-7; 7 nucleotides agree with TRBD1. The junction had 9 bases not matched to a gene; V was cut back by 3 bases and J by 0 bases. CDR1 is SGHDT and CDR2 is YYEEEE in the germline V gene. The CDR3 consists of 16 residues. Here the CDR3 DNA reads TGTGCCAGCAGCTCCAGTAGGACAGGTGCCTCCTACGAGCAGTACTTC. Translated, it gives CASSSSRTGASYEQYF.

This clone was recorded many times. The rearrangement links TRBV7-6 to TRBJ1-1, with D possibly matching TRBD1 (5 bases). The germline V gene has CDR1 SGHVS and CDR2 FNYEAQ. Trimming removed 5 bases from V and 10 bases from J, with 14 bases in between. The CDR3 length is 12 residues. The CDR3 sequence is CASSTTAGGAFF. Here the CDR3 DNA reads TGTGCCAGCAGCACAACTGCCGGGGGAGCTTTCTTT.

This clone has at least ten counts. V and J are TRBV27 and TRBJ2-7; unclear D gene. Per the germline V gene, CDR1 is MNHEY and CDR2 is SMNVEV (reference sequence). CDR3 length equals 13 residues. Deletions cut 3 bases from V and 3 bases from J, with 9 bases between. The CDR3: CASSFAESYEQYF. The DNA for the CDR3 is TGTGCCAGCAGTTTCGCAGAAAGCTACGAGCAGTACTTC.

This clone was picked up many times. This chain links TRBV7-8 with TRBJ2-1, with TRBD2 matching 11 bases. The CDR3 length is 17 residues. The junction had 6 bases not matched to a gene; V was cut back by 5 bases and J by 0 bases. Per the germline V gene, CDR1 is SGHVS and CDR2 is FQNEAQ. The CDR3 coding sequence is TGTGCCAGCAGCACACCGACTAGCGGGGACTCCTACAATGAGCAGTTCTTC. Amino acid sequence: CASSTPTSGDSYNEQFF.

The table lists this clone with a few counts. The rearrangement joins TRBV7-2 to TRBJ1-4, with D hard to call. The CDR3 has 13 amino acids. V was pared by 2 bases and J by 7 bases, with 8 bases between. Germline assignment: CDR1 SGHTA and CDR2 FQGNSA. The CDR3 coding sequence is TGTGCCAGCAGCTTAAGGGTGCGTGAAAAACTGTTTTTT. Its protein product is CASSLRVREKLFF.

The chain recombines TRBV5-6 with TRBJ2-3; TRBD2 agrees at 9 bases. The CDR3 has 15 amino acids. The junction had 8 bases not matched to a gene; V was cut back by 7 bases and J by 2 bases. The germline CDR1 and CDR2 sequences are SGHDT and YYEEEE. This CDR3 is CASGGGAFYTDTQYF. The CDR3 nucleotides read TGTGCCAGCGGCGGGGGGGCCTTTTACACAGATACGCAGTATTTT.

The table lists this clone with many counts. This chain links TRBV30 with TRBJ1-1, with D perhaps TRBD1 (5 bases). The CDR3 spans 14 residues. Germline-derived CDR1 and CDR2 are GTSNPN and SVGIG (reference sequence). V lost 0 bases and J lost 0, with 8 bases in between. The CDR3 region is CAWSVGRVNTEAFF. The CDR3 DNA reads as TGTGCCTGGAGTGTAGGCAGGGTGAACACTGAAGCTTTCTTT.